This T cell receptor (beta chain) was profiled in a study of blood T cells in healthy people across ages. Study-wide results and limits: Comparison with aged donors showed that long-lived donors had more naive CD4+ cells and higher diversity. No conclusive comparison of naive versus antigen-experienced cells was possible with unsorted PBMCs.

Isolated per sample were at least 6.5 million PBMCs. A J-beta primer mix and a sample-barcoded 5' primer were used in a second PCR of roughly 6 to 12 cycles. Each of the samples gave a minimum of 3 million paired-end reads that contained CDR3. A single record per CDR3 protein comes from TCRdb applying MiXCR to the 5' RACE reads. Of around 320,000 distinct CDR3 sequences listed, 25% to 30% are singletons. The sample holds a few counts of this clonotype. Its antigen is unknown. The sequenced sample consisted of blood. The TCR comes from a woman aged 70-85 years in good health.

The CDR3 region has the DNA TGCAGCGTTGCGCAGGGAAGTCGCGAGCAGTACTTC. Amino acid sequence: CSVAQGSREQYF. This chain links TRBV29-1 with TRBJ2-5; a possible D gene is TRBD1 (5 bases). TRBJ2-7 matches the DNA end more closely, so the J call is doubtful. Germline lookup yields CDR1 SQVTM and CDR2 ANQGSEA. The CDR3 has 12 amino acids.